This T cell receptor beta chain was identified during a study of OX40 agonist ivuxolimab in advanced cancers. Regarding the study as a whole: Expanded peripheral T cell antigen specificity was not determined. Average numbers of expanded clones were greater in CD8+ T cells than in CD4+. Clonal expansion by week 6 occurred in CD4+ and CD8+ blood T cells (at 0.1 to 3.0 mg/kg).

Trimming shortened V by 9 bases and J by 3 bases, and 19 bases separated the two germline ends. The V gene's germline CDR1 is SGHTA and CDR2 FQGTGA. This CDR3 is built from 15 residues. Clones were sequenced by immunoSEQ multiplex PCR, and TCRdb holds only the in-frame ones, with some missing. The sample lists 60,000 to 70,000 clones, more than 80% seen once, with 1.9% in the top ten. A word on this clone: The target antigen is unknown.

The chain couples TRBV7-3 to TRBJ2-3; the D gene is possibly TRBD2 (6 bases). The specimen comprised CD4+ or CD8+ T cells sorted from blood, sampled in a trial of the OX40 agonist ivuxolimab. This clonotype originated in an adult with an advanced solid tumor such as melanoma, head and neck, liver or kidney cancer. DNA for the CDR3: TGTGCCAGTAAGCCCCCGGGAGAGGGGACAGATACGCAGTATTTT. Its translation: CASKPPGEGTDTQYF.